The source of this TCR beta chain is a study of T-cell memory formation after mild COVID-19. Study-wide findings and caveats: Among contracting clones, CD4+ were mainly CM/EM and CD8+ enriched in EMRA.

Using its own MiXCR run on the 5' RACE reads, TCRdb lists one record per CDR3 protein. Of 140,000 or so distinct CDR3 sequences in the sample, about 19% were seen once. This clonotype was counted a few times. Its antigen is unidentified. With V trimmed by 4 bases and J by 10 bases, 10 bases remained unmatched. Germline CDR1 SGHVS, CDR2 FQNEAQ. The CDR3 extends over 15 amino acids. The V call is TRBV7-8, the J call TRBJ1-4; 9 nucleotides match TRBD1. The specimen was PBMCs or a T cell subset sorted from them (not recorded which). This TCR derives from an adult woman who had mild COVID-19 (a few samples of this study predate the infection). Cell type and time point are not known. The CDR3 loop reads CASSSAGQGQGKLFF. The CDR3 coding sequence is TGTGCCAGCAGCTCGGCGGGACAGGGCCAAGGAAAACTGTTTTTT.